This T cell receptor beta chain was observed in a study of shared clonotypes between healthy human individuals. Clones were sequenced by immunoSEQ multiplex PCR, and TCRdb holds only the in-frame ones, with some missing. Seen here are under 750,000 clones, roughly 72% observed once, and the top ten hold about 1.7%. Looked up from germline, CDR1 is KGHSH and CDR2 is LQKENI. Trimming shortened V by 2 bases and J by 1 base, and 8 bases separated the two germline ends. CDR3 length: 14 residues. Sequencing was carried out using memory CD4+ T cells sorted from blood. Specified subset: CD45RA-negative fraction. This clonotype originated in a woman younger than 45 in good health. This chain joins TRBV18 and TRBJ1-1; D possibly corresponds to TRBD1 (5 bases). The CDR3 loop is CASSPNGQNTEAFF. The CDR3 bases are TGTGCCAGCTCACCAAATGGACAGAACACTGAAGCTTTCTTT.